Following are 26 T cell receptor beta chains from one sample sequenced in a study of T cells in Graves' hyperthyroidism and ophthalmopathy. Researchers took RNA transcripts and amplified the TCR beta CDR3 regions from them. The HTBI primer set was used in a first-round RT-PCR of the TCR CDR3. Via MiXCR, TCRdb re-called the multiplex PCR reads, giving one row per CDR3 protein. The data show fewer than 600,000 distinct CDR3 sequences, approximately 14% seen once. Sequencing was performed on blood. The receptors stem from a woman aged 40 to 49 with Graves' hyperthyroidism.

This clonotype was recorded once. The junction differs from germline at one of its ends, possibly a read error. The chain carries TRBV11-1 and TRBJ2-1; D gene uncertain. Germline CDR1 SGHAT, CDR2 FQDESV (reference sequence). The CDR3 has 15 amino acids. CDR3: CASSQELGSYNEQFF. In nucleotides, the CDR3 is TGCGCCAGCAGCCAAGAGTTGGGTTCCTACAATGAGCAGTTCTTC. Drawing the rest from reference TRBV11-1 and TRBJ2-1, the complete variable domain is EAEVAQSPRYKITEKSQAVAFWCDPISGHATLYWYRQILGQGPELLVQFQDESVVDDSQLPKDRFSAERLKGVDSTLKIQPAELGDSAMYLCASSQELGSYNEQFFGPGTRLTVL.

This clonotype was seen more than once but under ten times. CDR3 amino acids: CASSSVRQGVDTIYF. CDR3 coding DNA: TGTGCCAGCAGCTCTGTCCGACAGGGCGTGGACACCATATATTTT. This chain links TRBV11-2 with TRBJ1-3; 7 bases map to TRBD1. The V segment lost 4 bases and the J segment 8 bases; nucleotides outside the gene matches: 11. This CDR3 has 15 amino acids. The germline V gene encodes CDR1 SGHAT and CDR2 FQNNGV.

This clonotype was observed at least ten times. This chain joins TRBV7-6 and TRBJ2-3, with 14 positions matching TRBD2. The V gene end was trimmed by 5 bases and the J gene end by 3 bases; junction bases not matched to a gene: 13. In germline, CDR1 is SGHVS, CDR2 FNYEAQ. CDR3 length: 19 amino acids. CDR3 bases: TGTGCCAGCAGCAGCCCGGGACTAGCGGGAGACCACACTACAGATACGCAGTATTTT. This encodes CASSSPGLAGDHTTDTQYF.

This clonotype was observed at least ten times. The genes are TRBV7-2 and TRBJ2-1; 9 nucleotides match TRBD1. CDR3 length: 15 amino acids. Trimming cost V 1 base and J 9 bases; bases outside gene matches: 7. Germline loops: CDR1 SGHTA, CDR2 FQGNSA. The CDR3 nucleotides read TGTGCCAGCAGCTTAGTGGGACAGGGTTGGATTGAGCAGTTCTTC. Amino acid sequence: CASSLVGQGWIEQFF.

This clonotype was observed a handful of times. This CDR3 reads CASNDRTGEGYTF. Here the CDR3 DNA reads TGTGCCAGCAACGACCGTACAGGGGAAGGCTACACCTTC. This sequence joins TRBV6-1 and TRBJ1-2, with TRBD1 matching 7 bases. V lost 7 bases and J lost 8; bases outside the gene matches: 10. Per the germline V gene, CDR1 is MNHNS and CDR2 is SASEGT. The CDR3 has 13 amino acids.

For the CDR3, the DNA is TGCAGTGCTAGAGATGGCGGGAGCCCCGGGAATGAGCAGTTCTTC. Protein product: CSARDGGSPGNEQFF. The V gene is TRBV20-1, the J gene TRBJ2-1; 7 bases line up with TRBD2. This CDR3 contains 15 residues. The V gene's germline CDR1 is DFQATT and CDR2 SNEGSKA (reference sequence). V trimming: 0 bases; J trimming: 7 bases; junction bases outside the gene matches: 9.

The chain recombines TRBV7-8 with TRBJ2-7; possibly TRBD2 for D (7 bases). Germline V gene data show CDR1 as SGHVS and CDR2 as FQNEAQ. The CDR3 totals 15 residues. V dropped 5 bases and J dropped 3 bases, with 17 bases sitting between them. The CDR3 nucleotides are TGTGCCAGCAGCCTAGGGGGGGGTGAAAACTACGAGCAGTACTTC. Residues: CASSLGGGENYEQYF.

The table lists this clonotype with a few counts. The chain joins TRBV19 to TRBJ1-2, with D unresolved. The germline CDR1 and CDR2 sequences are LNHDA and SQIVND (reference sequence). The CDR3 contains 13 residues. V was cut by 8 bases and J by 4 bases, with 14 bases left in between. The CDR3 DNA is TGTGCCAGTGACTGGACGGGAGGCTATGGCTACACCTTC. Translating it yields CASDWTGGYGYTF.

A few counts support this clonotype. The chain combines TRBV28 with TRBJ2-5; TRBD2 is a possible D gene (6 bases). CDR3 size: 15 residues. V lost 5 bases to trimming and J lost 1 base, with 14 bases between them. CDR1 is MDHEN, CDR2 SYDVKM, per germline. CDR3 bases: TGTGCCAGCAGTCCAAAAGGGACTGCCCAAGAGACCCAGTACTTC. Its translation: CASSPKGTAQETQYF.

Details on this clonotype: A much larger clone lies one base from this, so it may be a read error. V is TRBV20-1 and J is TRBJ2-1; 7 bases map to TRBD2. The J call is doubtful: the DNA matches TRBJ2-7 better. CDR3 length: 15 residues. Germline V lookup: CDR1 DFQATT, CDR2 SNEGSKA (reference sequence). CDR3 DNA: TGCAGTGCTAGGACCTGGACTAGAACCTACAATGAGCAGTACTTC. It specifies CSARTWTRTYNEQYF.

This clonotype was picked up many times. One junction end does not reproduce the germline sequence, and a read error may be involved. The genes are TRBV18 and TRBJ2-3; 8 bases align to TRBD2. CDR1 and CDR2 (germline): KGHSH, LQKENI. The CDR3 is 15 amino acids. CDR3 DNA: TGTGCCAGCACACCACGGGCGGGAGGAGCAGATACGCAGTATTTT. Its translation is CASTPRAGGADTQYF.

The table lists this clonotype with many counts. This chain joins TRBV28 and TRBJ1-2; the D gene is possibly TRBD1 (6 bases). This CDR3 is built from 12 residues. The V gene's germline CDR1 is MDHEN and CDR2 SYDVKM. The V gene lost 5 bases and the J gene lost 3 bases, with 7 bases spanning the gap. The DNA for the CDR3 is TGTGCCAGCAGTAGGACAGACTATGGCTACACCTTC. It encodes CASSRTDYGYTF.

This clonotype has a count of ten or more. The rearrangement links TRBV7-2 to TRBJ2-3, with 12 bases lining up with TRBD2. Germline CDR1 reads SGHTA; CDR2 reads FQGNSA. This CDR3 spans 16 amino acids. Trimming cost V 4 bases and J 1 base; bases outside gene matches: 3. This CDR3 reads CASSSRLAGGTDTQYF. CDR3 nucleotide sequence: TGTGCCAGCAGCTCAAGACTAGCGGGGGGCACAGATACGCAGTATTTT.

The rearrangement links TRBV29-1 to TRBJ2-5; D possibly corresponds to TRBD2 (6 bases). This CDR3 is 13 amino acids long. V gave up 7 bases and J gave up 3 bases, with 15 bases separating them. Germline CDR1 reads SQVTM; CDR2 reads ANQGSEA. The CDR3 DNA is TGCAGCGGTTGGGACTCCCAGAAAGAGACCCAGTACTTC. Translating gives CSGWDSQKETQYF.

This clonotype was detected many times. The chain employs TRBV27 and TRBJ2-7, with TRBD2 identical over 7 bases. CDR1 is MNHEY, CDR2 SMNVEV, per germline (reference sequence). V shed 3 bases and J 4 bases; nucleotides not matched to a gene: 9. The CDR3 sequence is 15 residues long. CDR3 nucleotide sequence: TGTGCCAGCAGTTTTTTTGGCGGGAGTGGTTACGAGCAGTACTTC. Amino acid sequence: CASSFFGGSGYEQYF.

The table lists this clonotype with many counts. V is TRBV27 and J is TRBJ2-7; 14 positions match TRBD2. Germline CDR1 MNHEY, CDR2 SMNVEV (reference sequence). V dropped 4 bases and J dropped 3; count of bases not matched to a gene: 5. The CDR3 sequence is 16 residues long. CDR3 sequence reads: CASSSGTSGRGYEQYF. As DNA, the CDR3 is TGTGCCAGCAGTTCCGGGACTAGCGGGAGAGGCTACGAGCAGTACTTC.

The V and J genes are TRBV20-1 and TRBJ2-3; TRBD2 matches 11 bases. CDR1 and CDR2 from the germline V gene are DFQATT and SNEGSKA (reference sequence). There are 19 residues in the CDR3. V shed 0 bases, J shed 1 base, and the junction held 12 bases outside the gene matches. The chain's CDR3 is CSARDPGLAGGRGTDTQYF. The CDR3 bases are TGCAGTGCTAGAGACCCCGGGCTAGCGGGAGGTAGGGGCACAGATACGCAGTATTTT.

The chain uses TRBV10-3 and TRBJ1-1; unclear D gene. The germline CDR1 and CDR2 sequences are ENHRY and SYGVKD. Trimming took off 10 bases at V and 3 bases at J, with 12 bases between the two ends. The CDR3 length is 12 residues. The CDR3 DNA follows: TGTGCCAGCCTTGACGGGTACACTGAAGCTTTCTTT. Translated: CASLDGYTEAFF.

This clonotype was detected many times. This chain uses TRBV12-3 or TRBV12-4 with TRBJ2-7; 8 bases fit TRBD2. The CDR3 contains 19 residues. Trimming removed 1 base from V and 2 bases from J; junction bases left unmatched: 16. CDR3: CASSLGPSRGAGDPYEQYF. Here the CDR3 DNA reads TGTGCCAGCAGTTTAGGCCCTTCTCGGGGAGCGGGAGATCCCTACGAGCAGTACTTC.

This clonotype was seen repeatedly, ten times or more. The chain couples TRBV11-3 to TRBJ2-2, with D tentatively TRBD1 (5 bases). This CDR3 has 18 amino acids. V gave up 5 bases and J gave up 6 bases, with 25 bases separating them. The germline gives CDR1 SGHNT, CDR2 YENEEA. The CDR3 sequence is CASSQPRQFEFFAGELFF. In nucleotides, the CDR3 is TGTGCCAGCAGCCAGCCGAGACAGTTCGAATTTTTTGCCGGGGAGCTGTTTTTT. Full variable domain (outside the CDR3, taken from reference TRBV11-3 and TRBJ2-2): EAGVVQSPRYKIIEKKQPVAFWCNPISGHNTLYWYLQNLGQGPELLIRYENEEAVDDSQLPKDRFSAERLKGVDSTLKIQPAELGDSAVYLCASSQPRQFEFFAGELFFGEGSRLTVL.

This clonotype was observed a handful of times. The chain recombines TRBV6-1 with TRBJ2-2, with D perhaps matching TRBD1 (5 bases). Germline CDR1 MNHNS, CDR2 SASEGT. V was shortened by 10 bases and J by 6 bases, with 15 bases between the two germline ends. This CDR3 has 13 residues. In DNA form, the CDR3 reads TGTGCCACCCAGACAGTAGTGGCCGGGGAGCTGTTTTTT. As protein: CATQTVVAGELFF.

This clonotype was observed at least ten times. This chain connects TRBV5-1 to TRBJ2-2; D tentatively fits TRBD1 or TRBD2 (5 bases each). The germline gives CDR1 SGHRS, CDR2 YFSETQ. This CDR3 has 13 residues. The V end was cut by 4 bases, the J end by 4 bases, with 8 bases between. The CDR3 sequence is CASSGGSTGELFF. CDR3 nucleotides: TGCGCCAGCAGCGGGGGAAGCACCGGGGAGCTGTTTTTT. The full variable domain, completed using reference TRBV5-1 and TRBJ2-2, is KAGVTQTPRYLIKTRGQQVTLSCSPISGHRSVSWYQQTPGQGLQFLFEYFSETQRNKGNFPGRFSGRQFSNSRSEMNVSTLELGDSALYLCASSGGSTGELFFGEGSRLTVL.

This clonotype was found many times. The chain has TRBV20-1 and TRBJ2-1, with TRBD2 matching 14 bases. The V and J ends lost 5 bases and 5 bases, in that order; junction bases with no gene match: 8. The CDR3 sequence is 16 residues long. Germline V gene sequence: CDR1 DFQATT, CDR2 SNEGSKA (reference sequence). CDR3 coding DNA: TGCAGTGCTGGGGGACTAGCGGGAGAGAACGACAATGAGCAGTTCTTC. This gives the protein CSAGGLAGENDNEQFF.

This clonotype is a singleton in its sample. The chain uses TRBV28 and TRBJ2-2; 9 positions agree with TRBD1. V shed 5 bases and J 10 bases; nucleotides not matched to a gene: 11. The CDR3 sequence is 15 residues long. The germline gives CDR1 MDHEN, CDR2 SYDVKM. CDR3 sequence: CASSPRRQGVPELFF. The CDR3 bases are TGTGCCAGCAGTCCCCGGCGACAGGGGGTCCCGGAGCTGTTTTTT.

This clonotype was picked up many times. The genes are TRBV3-1 and TRBJ2-7; TRBD2 matches at 12 bases. The CDR3 totals 15 residues. Germline V gene data show CDR1 as LGHDT and CDR2 as YNNKEL (reference sequence). V dropped 6 bases and J dropped 3; count of bases not matched to a gene: 6. The CDR3 DNA is TGTGCCAGCAGTATGCTAGCGGGAGGGTACTACGAGCAGTACTTC. Translating gives CASSMLAGGYYEQYF.

This clonotype showed up just a few times. The genes are TRBV7-8 and TRBJ1-3, with a tentative D call TRBD1 (5 bases). The CDR3 extends over 15 amino acids. Germline V gene lookup returns CDR1 SGHVS and CDR2 FQNEAQ. V dropped 5 bases and J dropped 4 bases, with 15 bases sitting between them. CDR3 sequence: CASSQSSGPGNTIYF. The CDR3 nucleotides read TGTGCCAGCAGCCAGTCATCGGGGCCAGGAAACACCATATATTTT.